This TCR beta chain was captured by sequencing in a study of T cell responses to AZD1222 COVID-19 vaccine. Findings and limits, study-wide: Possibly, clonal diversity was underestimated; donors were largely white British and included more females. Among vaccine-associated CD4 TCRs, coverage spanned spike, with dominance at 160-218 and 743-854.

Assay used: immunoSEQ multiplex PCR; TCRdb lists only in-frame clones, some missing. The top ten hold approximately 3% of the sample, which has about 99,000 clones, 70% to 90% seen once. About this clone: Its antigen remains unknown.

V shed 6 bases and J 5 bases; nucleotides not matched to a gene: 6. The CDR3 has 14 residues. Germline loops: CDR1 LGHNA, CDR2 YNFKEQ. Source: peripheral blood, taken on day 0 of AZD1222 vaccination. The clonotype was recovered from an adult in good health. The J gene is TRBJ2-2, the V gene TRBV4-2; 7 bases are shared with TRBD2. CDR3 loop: CASSPSGATGELFF. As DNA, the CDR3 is TGTGCCAGCAGTCCGAGCGGGGCTACCGGGGAGCTGTTTTTT.